One sample yielded the 8 T cell receptor beta chains listed below, sequenced in a study of cytomegalovirus exposure and HLA in healthy donors. Amplification used 60 Vbeta primers and 13 Jbeta primers. The method was immunoSEQ multiplex PCR; TCRdb's version includes in-frame clones alone and lacks a portion of them. This sample has about 140,000 clones, with roughly a tenth found just once. Specimen: PBMCs. The receptors shown here come from a male donor in good health and CMV-seronegative.

This rearrangement joins TRBV10-3 to TRBJ2-1; 8 bases are a match to TRBD1. Germline loops: CDR1 ENHRY, CDR2 SYGVKD. The CDR3 is 16 residues long. The V and J ends lost 0 bases and 4 bases, in that order; junction bases with no gene match: 5. The CDR3 DNA reads TGTGCCATCAGTGAGTCCGGACAGGGATGGTACAATGAGCAGTTCTTC. It is translated as CAISESGQGWYNEQFF.

CDR3 protein: CASSPLPARGTDTQYF. CDR3 coding DNA: TGTGCCAGCTCACCGCTGCCCGCTAGAGGCACAGATACGCAGTATTTT. V usage is TRBV18 and J usage is TRBJ2-3; D is uncertain. V was trimmed by 3 bases and J by 1 base, leaving 14 bases between them. The CDR3 runs to 16 residues. Germline-derived CDR1 and CDR2 are KGHSH and LQKENI.

This clone has just a few counts. The chain couples TRBV7-9 to TRBJ2-7; 7 bases line up with TRBD1. Germline-derived CDR1 and CDR2 are SEHNR and FQNEAQ (reference sequence). This CDR3 contains 14 residues. V dropped 4 bases and J dropped 0; count of bases not matched to a gene: 3. For the CDR3, the DNA is TGTGCCAGCAGCTCAAGACAGGGCTCCTACGAGCAGTACTTC. It codes for CASSSRQGSYEQYF. The full variable domain, with the rest looked up from reference TRBV7-9 and TRBJ2-7, is DTGVSQNPRHKITKRGQNVTFRCDPISEHNRLYWYRQTLGQGPEFLTYFQNEAQLEKSRLLSDRFSAERPKGSFSTLEIQRTEQGDSAMYLCASSSRQGSYEQYFGPGTRLTVT.

This clone appeared a few times. The chain has TRBV6-1 and TRBJ1-2; D not certain. V was shortened by 4 bases and J by 8 bases, with 14 bases between the two germline ends. The CDR3 totals 13 residues. Germline CDR1 and CDR2: MNHNS and SASEGT. The CDR3 sequence is CASSVLQSMGYTF. The CDR3 region has the DNA TGTGCCAGCAGTGTACTGCAAAGCATGGGCTACACCTTC.

V gene TRBV7-9 combines with J gene TRBJ2-7; D call uncertain. The germline V gene has CDR1 SEHNR and CDR2 FQNEAQ (reference sequence). V lost 4 bases to trimming and J lost 2 bases, with 15 bases between them. The CDR3 spans 15 residues. In nucleotides, the CDR3 is TGTGCCAGCAGCTGGGTTGGTCCAGCGACCTACGAGCAGTACTTC. Amino acid sequence: CASSWVGPATYEQYF. Filled out from reference TRBV7-9 and TRBJ2-7, the complete variable domain reads DTGVSQNPRHKITKRGQNVTFRCDPISEHNRLYWYRQTLGQGPEFLTYFQNEAQLEKSRLLSDRFSAERPKGSFSTLEIQRTEQGDSAMYLCASSWVGPATYEQYFGPGTRLTVT.

This clone was counted a few times. The gene calls are TRBV18 and TRBJ2-7; 10 bases match TRBD2. The length of the CDR3 is 20 residues. Germline values: CDR1 KGHSH, CDR2 LQKENI. J gave up 5 bases and V 5 bases, and 24 bases lay outside the gene matches. The CDR3 region has the DNA TGTGCCAGCTCATCCCGGACAGGTCCGGGCCTTAGCGGGAGGTCCCACGAGCAGTACTTC. It translates to CASSSRTGPGLSGRSHEQYF. Supplemented by reference TRBV18 and TRBJ2-7, the full variable domain reads NAGVMQNPRHLVRRRGQEARLRCSPMKGHSHVYWYRQLPEEGLKFMVYLQKENIIDESGMPKERFSAEFPKEGPSILRIQQVVRGDSAAYFCASSSRTGPGLSGRSHEQYFGPGTRLTVT.

This clone was found a few times. This chain links TRBV7-2 with TRBJ2-7; D is perhaps TRBD2 (6 bases). V was clipped by 2 bases and J by 3 bases, with 17 bases between them. The CDR3 loop spans 16 amino acids. Germline V CDR1 and CDR2: SGHTA, FQGNSA. The CDR3 is CASSLRGIELVYEQYF. CDR3 nucleotides: TGTGCCAGCAGCTTACGGGGGATCGAGTTGGTCTACGAGCAGTACTTC.

This chain joins TRBV7-9 and TRBJ2-2, with a possible D match to TRBD2 (5 bases). Germline assignment: CDR1 SEHNR and CDR2 FQNEAQ (reference sequence). The CDR3 runs 14 residues. V lost 5 bases and J lost 7, with 14 bases in between. The CDR3 DNA sequence: TGTGCCAGCAGCCTTACAGACTACCTCGGGGAGCTGTTTTTT. It codes for CASSLTDYLGELFF.